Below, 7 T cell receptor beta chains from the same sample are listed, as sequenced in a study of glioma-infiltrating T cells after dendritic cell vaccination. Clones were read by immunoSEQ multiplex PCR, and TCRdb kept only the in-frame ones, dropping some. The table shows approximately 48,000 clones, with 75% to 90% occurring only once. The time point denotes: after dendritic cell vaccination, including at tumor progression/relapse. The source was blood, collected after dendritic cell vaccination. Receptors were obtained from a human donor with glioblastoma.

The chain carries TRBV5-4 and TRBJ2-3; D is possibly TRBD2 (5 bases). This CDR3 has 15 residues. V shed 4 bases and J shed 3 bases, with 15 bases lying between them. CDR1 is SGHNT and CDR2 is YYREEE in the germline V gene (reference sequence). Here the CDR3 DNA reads TGTGCCAGCAGCCCCAGAGCGGAGCCAACAGATACGCAGTATTTT. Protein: CASSPRAEPTDTQYF. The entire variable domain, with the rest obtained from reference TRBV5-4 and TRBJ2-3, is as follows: ETGVTQSPTHLIKTRGQQVTLRCSSQSGHNTVSWYQQALGQGPQFIFQYYREEENGRGNFPPRFSGLQFPNYSSELNVNALELDDSALYLCASSPRAEPTDTQYFGPGTRLTVL.

The CDR3 DNA reads TGTGCCATCAGTGACCTTTACGAGCAGTACTTC. Translating gives CAISDLYEQYF. The chain has TRBV10-3 and TRBJ2-7; D unresolved. The V and J ends lost 3 bases and 4 bases respectively, with 4 bases between them. Per the germline V gene, CDR1 is ENHRY and CDR2 is SYGVKD. This CDR3 has 11 residues.

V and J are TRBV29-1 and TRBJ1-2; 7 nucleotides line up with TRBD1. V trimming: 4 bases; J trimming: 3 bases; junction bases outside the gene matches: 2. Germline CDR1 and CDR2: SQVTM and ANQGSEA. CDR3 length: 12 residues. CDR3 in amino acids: CSVGQGYYGYTF. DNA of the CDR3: TGCAGCGTTGGACAGGGATACTATGGCTACACCTTC.

CDR3 nucleotides: TGTGCCAGCAGCCAGACCGGGACTAGCGGGAGCTCCTACAATGAGCAGTTCTTC. As protein: CASSQTGTSGSSYNEQFF. The V call is TRBV11-3, the J call TRBJ2-1; 14 bases agree with TRBD2. The germline V gene has CDR1 SGHNT and CDR2 YENEEA. After removal of 5 bases from V and 0 bases from J, the junction contained 6 bases not matched to a gene. The CDR3 loop spans 18 amino acids.

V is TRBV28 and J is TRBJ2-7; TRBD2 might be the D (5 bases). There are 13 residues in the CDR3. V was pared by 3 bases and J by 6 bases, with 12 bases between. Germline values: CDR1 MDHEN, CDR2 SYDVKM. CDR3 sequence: CASSLPSRSEQYF. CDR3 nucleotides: TGTGCCAGCAGTTTGCCTAGCAGGAGCGAGCAGTACTTC.

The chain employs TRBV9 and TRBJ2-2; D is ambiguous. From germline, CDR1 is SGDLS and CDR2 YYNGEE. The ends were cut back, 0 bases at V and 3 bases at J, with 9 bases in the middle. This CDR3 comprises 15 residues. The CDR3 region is CASSVASSYTGELFF. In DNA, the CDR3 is TGTGCCAGCAGCGTAGCTTCCAGTTACACCGGGGAGCTGTTTTTT.

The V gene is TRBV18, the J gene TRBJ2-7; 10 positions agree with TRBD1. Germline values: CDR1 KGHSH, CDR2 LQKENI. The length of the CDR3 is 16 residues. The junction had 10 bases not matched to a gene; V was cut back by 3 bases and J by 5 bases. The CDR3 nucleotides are TGTGCCAGCTCACCGGGACAGGGGACATCAGCAAACGAGCAGTACTTC. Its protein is CASSPGQGTSANEQYF.